These T cell receptor beta chains were read from a single sample in a study of cytotoxic CD8 clonotypes in ibrutinib-treated CLL. Measured with immunoSEQ multiplex PCR; TCRdb has only the in-frame clones, and not every one. This table holds approximately 150,000 clones, 70% to 90% found once. The sample consisted of PBMCs, taken at disease progression, from a patient treated with ibrutinib. Every receptor here comes from a human donor with chronic lymphocytic leukemia. CDR3s include the opening cysteine and the closing phenylalanine or tryptophan. The order of the fields is clone size, D gene, J gene, V gene, CDR3 protein, CDR3 DNA. A D gene is named only where the DNA matches it firmly. Expanded clones are given a class, and other clones once, few, many or no size at all.

size: -
D: -
J: TRBJ2-1
V: TRBV9
CDR3: CASSVSGRANYEQFF
DNA: TGTGCCAGCAGCGTATCAGGCAGGGCTAACTATGAGCAGTTCTTC

size: once
D: -
J: TRBJ1-2
V: TRBV28
CDR3: CASTRNEVLRGYTF
DNA: TGTGCCAGCACCCGAAACGAGGTGCTCCGCGGCTACACCTTC

size: -
D: -
J: TRBJ2-1
V: TRBV6-5
CDR3: CASSYEGNGHNEQFF
DNA: TGTGCCAGCAGTTACGAGGGGAACGGTCACAATGAGCAGTTCTTC

size: -
D: -
J: TRBJ2-5
V: TRBV28
CDR3: CASSLWRRRHKETQYF
DNA: TGTGCCAGCAGTTTGTGGCGGCGACGTCATAAAGAGACCCAGTACTTC

size: many
D: -
J: TRBJ1-5
V: TRBV4-1
CDR3: CASSQEYSNQPQHF
DNA: TGCGCCAGCAGCCAAGAATATAGCAATCAGCCCCAGCATTTT

size: -
D: -
J: TRBJ2-7
V: TRBV12-5
CDR3: CASGFQQYF
DNA: TGTGCTAGTGGTTTCCAGCAGTACTTC

size: -
D: -
J: TRBJ2-1
V: TRBV4-1
CDR3: CASSLQDEQFF
DNA: TGCGCCAGCAGCCTTCAGGATGAGCAGTTCTTC

size: -
D: -
J: TRBJ1-3
V: TRBV19
CDR3: CASSIRRTVSSGNTIYF
DNA: TGTGCCAGTAGTATTAGACGTACAGTTAGCTCTGGAAACACCATATATTTT

size: -
D: TRBD1
J: TRBJ2-7
V: TRBV13
CDR3: CASSSFGQGAYEQYF
DNA: TGTGCCAGCAGCTCCTTCGGACAGGGTGCCTACGAGCAGTACTTC

size: -
D: -
J: TRBJ2-7
V: TRBV7-9
CDR3: CASSWGARGYEQYF
DNA: TGTGCCAGCAGCTGGGGGGCTAGAGGTTACGAGCAGTACTTC

size: -
D: TRBD1
J: TRBJ2-5
V: TRBV4-2
CDR3: CASSHDRVGSETQYF
DNA: TGTGCCAGCAGCCACGACAGGGTTGGGTCGGAGACCCAGTACTTC

size: -
D: -
J: TRBJ1-1
V: TRBV7-3
CDR3: CASSFAPGDTEAFF
DNA: TGTGCCAGCAGCTTCGCCCCAGGGGACACTGAAGCTTTCTTT

size: few
D: TRBD1
J: TRBJ1-4
V: TRBV4-2
CDR3: CASSQGQGDNEKLFF
DNA: TGTGCCAGCAGCCAAGGACAGGGAGACAATGAAAAACTGTTTTTT

size: -
D: TRBD2
J: TRBJ2-1
V: TRBV14
CDR3: CASSQTTSGLPRSSYNEQFF
DNA: TGTGCCAGCAGCCAAACGACTAGCGGGCTACCCAGGAGCTCCTACAATGAGCAGTTCTTC

size: -
D: -
J: TRBJ2-5
V: TRBV5-6
CDR3: CASSLESSSGDVETQYF
DNA: TGTGCCAGCAGCTTGGAGTCTAGTAGCGGAGATGTGGAGACCCAGTACTTC

size: -
D: -
J: TRBJ1-1
V: TRBV6-5
CDR3: CASSYSNTVKNTEAFF
DNA: TGTGCCAGCAGTTACTCGAATACAGTTAAGAACACTGAAGCTTTCTTT

size: -
D: TRBD2
J: TRBJ2-2
V: TRBV19
CDR3: CASSMRLAGVTGELFF
DNA: TGTGCCAGTAGTATGAGGCTAGCGGGAGTTACCGGGGAGCTGTTTTTT

size: -
D: TRBD2
J: TRBJ2-7
V: TRBV6-6
CDR3: CASSYSPGGSDEQYF
DNA: TGTGCCAGCAGTTACTCCCCCGGGGGGTCGGACGAGCAGTACTTC

size: -
D: TRBD1
J: TRBJ2-3
V: TRBV28
CDR3: CASSFQGAFTDTQYF
DNA: TGTGCCAGCAGTTTCCAGGGGGCGTTCACAGATACGCAGTATTTT

size: -
D: -
J: TRBJ1-2
V: TRBV5-1
CDR3: CASSLFDRTDDYGYTF
DNA: TGCGCCAGCAGCTTGTTCGACAGGACCGACGACTATGGCTACACCTTC

size: -
D: -
J: TRBJ1-2
V: TRBV9
CDR3: CASSVAPGSDHGYTF
DNA: TGTGCCAGCAGCGTAGCGCCAGGCTCCGACCATGGCTACACCTTC

size: -
D: -
J: TRBJ2-7
V: TRBV7-6
CDR3: CASSPPGPYEQYF
DNA: TGTGCCAGCAGCCCCCCGGGTCCCTACGAGCAGTACTTC

size: -
D: TRBD2
J: TRBJ2-1
V: TRBV7-3
CDR3: CASSLTPSSGRVPNEQFF
DNA: TGTGCCAGCAGCTTAACGCCCTCTAGCGGGAGGGTTCCCAATGAGCAGTTCTTC

size: -
D: TRBD1
J: TRBJ2-7
V: TRBV7-9
CDR3: CASSDPGQGYGEQYF
DNA: TGTGCCAGCAGCGACCCGGGACAGGGGTATGGAGAGCAGTACTTC

size: -
D: -
J: TRBJ2-7
V: TRBV28
CDR3: CASSFHSRVGYEQYF
DNA: TGTGCCAGCAGTTTTCATAGCAGGGTCGGGTACGAGCAGTACTTC

size: -
D: -
J: TRBJ1-3
V: TRBV10-1
CDR3: CASSPRVGNTIYF
DNA: TGCGCCAGCAGTCCGAGGGTTGGAAACACCATATATTTT

size: once
D: -
J: TRBJ2-7
V: TRBV7-2
CDR3: CASSSPWGASYEQYF
DNA: TGTGCCAGCAGCTCTCCGTGGGGGGCATCCTACGAGCAGTACTTC

size: -
D: TRBD1
J: TRBJ2-7
V: TRBV7-9
CDR3: CASSTRTGGNPYEQYF
DNA: TGTGCCAGCAGCACCCGGACAGGGGGTAATCCCTACGAGCAGTACTTC

size: -
D: -
J: TRBJ2-5
V: TRBV5-8
CDR3: CASSLGSLETQYF
DNA: TGTGCCAGCAGCTTGGGGTCACTGGAGACCCAGTACTTC

size: -
D: -
J: TRBJ2-1
V: TRBV7-8
CDR3: CASSLSHTEQFF
DNA: TGTGCCAGCAGCTTGTCGCACACTGAGCAGTTCTTC

size: few
D: -
J: TRBJ2-7
V: TRBV7-8
CDR3: CASSSLGGEQYF
DNA: TGTGCCAGCAGCTCCCTAGGGGGCGAGCAGTACTTC

size: -
D: TRBD1
J: TRBJ1-2
V: TRBV5-1
CDR3: CASGSQTGIGYTF
DNA: TGCGCCAGCGGCAGTCAGACAGGGATTGGCTACACCTTC

size: few
D: -
J: TRBJ2-7
V: TRBV7-6
CDR3: CASSVGTGTEQYF
DNA: TGTGCCAGCAGCGTAGGCACGGGGACAGAGCAGTACTTC

size: -
D: -
J: TRBJ1-2
V: TRBV18
CDR3: CASSPPADSYGYTF
DNA: TGTGCCAGCTCACCACCCGCCGACAGCTATGGCTACACCTTC

size: -
D: -
J: TRBJ2-3
V: TRBV6-5
CDR3: CASSRAGLTDTQYF
DNA: TGTGCCAGCAGCCGAGCGGGCCTCACAGATACGCAGTATTTT

size: once
D: -
J: TRBJ2-5
V: TRBV25-1
CDR3: CASSEYGQETQYF
DNA: TGTGCCAGCAGTGAATATGGTCAAGAGACCCAGTACTTC

size: -
D: TRBD2
J: TRBJ2-1
V: TRBV10-3
CDR3: CAISAPTSGRARNEQFF
DNA: TGTGCCATCAGTGCCCCCACTAGCGGGAGGGCGAGGAATGAGCAGTTCTTC

size: -
D: -
J: TRBJ2-7
V: TRBV4-1
CDR3: CASSDIQGTYEQYF
DNA: TGCGCCAGCAGCGATATTCAAGGGACCTACGAGCAGTACTTC

size: -
D: -
J: TRBJ1-1
V: TRBV27
CDR3: CASSFRGMNTEAFF
DNA: TGTGCCAGCAGTTTCAGGGGTATGAACACTGAAGCTTTCTTT

size: -
D: TRBD2
J: TRBJ2-7
V: TRBV19
CDR3: CASSRVAGASSYEQYF
DNA: TGTGCCAGTAGCCGAGTAGCGGGAGCGAGCTCCTACGAGCAGTACTTC

size: few
D: -
J: TRBJ2-7
V: TRBV4-2
CDR3: CASSQIQGGRDSYEQYF
DNA: TGTGCCAGCAGCCAAATCCAGGGGGGGAGAGACTCCTACGAGCAGTACTTC

size: -
D: TRBD2
J: TRBJ2-3
V: TRBV27
CDR3: CASMKAGGGTDTQYF
DNA: TGTGCCAGCATGAAAGCGGGAGGGGGCACAGATACGCAGTATTTT

size: once
D: TRBD1
J: TRBJ1-1
V: TRBV2
CDR3: CASRKQGISTEAFF
DNA: TGTGCCAGCAGGAAACAGGGGATTAGTACTGAAGCTTTCTTT

size: -
D: -
J: TRBJ2-7
V: TRBV5-6
CDR3: CASSLGMRDEQYF
DNA: TGTGCCAGCAGCTTGGGTATGCGGGACGAGCAGTACTTC

size: -
D: TRBD1
J: TRBJ2-7
V: TRBV10-1
CDR3: CASSGDRAYDEQYF
DNA: TGCGCCAGCAGTGGCGACAGGGCGTACGACGAGCAGTACTTC

size: -
D: -
J: TRBJ2-7
V: TRBV19
CDR3: CASSEQPSSYEQYF
DNA: TGTGCCAGTAGCGAGCAGCCGAGCTCCTACGAGCAGTACTTC

size: -
D: TRBD2
J: TRBJ2-7
V: TRBV7-8
CDR3: CASSPGLAGVRGSYEQYF
DNA: TGTGCCAGCAGCCCCGGGCTAGCGGGGGTCCGGGGCTCCTACGAGCAGTACTTC

size: -
D: -
J: TRBJ2-7
V: TRBV5-6
CDR3: CASSLANTGQYF
DNA: TGTGCCAGCAGCTTGGCCAATACGGGGCAGTACTTC

size: -
D: -
J: TRBJ1-1
V: TRBV29-1
CDR3: CSVVFGGRAENTEAFF
DNA: TGCAGCGTTGTCTTCGGGGGACGCGCGGAGAACACTGAAGCTTTCTTT

size: -
D: -
J: TRBJ1-2
V: TRBV7-9
CDR3: CASSLAGVFYGYTF
DNA: TGTGCCAGCAGCTTAGCGGGGGTTTTCTATGGCTACACCTTC

size: -
D: -
J: TRBJ1-1
V: TRBV7-9
CDR3: CASSFRGTTEAFF
DNA: TGTGCCAGCAGCTTCAGAGGGACCACTGAAGCTTTCTTT

size: -
D: -
J: TRBJ1-5
V: TRBV11-2
CDR3: CASSLGAVNQPQHF
DNA: TGTGCCAGCAGCTTAGGGGCAGTCAATCAGCCCCAGCATTTT

size: -
D: -
J: TRBJ2-1
V: TRBV5-4
CDR3: CASRALAGNEQFF
DNA: TGTGCCAGCAGGGCACTAGCCGGCAATGAGCAGTTCTTC

size: -
D: -
J: TRBJ2-1
V: TRBV30
CDR3: CAWGTTGQFF
DNA: TGTGCCTGGGGGACCACGGGGCAGTTCTTC

size: -
D: -
J: TRBJ2-7
V: TRBV19
CDR3: CASSTTGPFYEQYF
DNA: TGTGCCAGTAGTACAACGGGGCCCTTCTACGAGCAGTACTTC

size: -
D: -
J: TRBJ2-1
V: TRBV28
CDR3: CASSLELERVQSSYNEQFF
DNA: TGTGCCAGCAGTTTAGAGCTTGAGCGGGTACAGAGCTCCTACAATGAGCAGTTCTTC